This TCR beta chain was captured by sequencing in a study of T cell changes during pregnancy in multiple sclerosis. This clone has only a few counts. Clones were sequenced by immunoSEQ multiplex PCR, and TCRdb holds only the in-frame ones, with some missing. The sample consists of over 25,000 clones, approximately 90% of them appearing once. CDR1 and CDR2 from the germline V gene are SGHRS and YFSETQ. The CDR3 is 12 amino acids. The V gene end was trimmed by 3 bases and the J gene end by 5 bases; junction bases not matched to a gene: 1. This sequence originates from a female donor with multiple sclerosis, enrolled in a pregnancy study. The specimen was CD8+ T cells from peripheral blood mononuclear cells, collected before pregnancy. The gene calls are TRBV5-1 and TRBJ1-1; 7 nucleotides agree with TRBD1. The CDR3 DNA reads TGCGCCAGCAGCTCGGGACAGACTGAAGCTTTCTTT. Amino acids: CASSSGQTEAFF. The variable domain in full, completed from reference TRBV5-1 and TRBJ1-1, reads KAGVTQTPRYLIKTRGQQVTLSCSPISGHRSVSWYQQTPGQGLQFLFEYFSETQRNKGNFPGRFSGRQFSNSRSEMNVSTLELGDSALYLCASSSGQTEAFFGQGTRLTVV.